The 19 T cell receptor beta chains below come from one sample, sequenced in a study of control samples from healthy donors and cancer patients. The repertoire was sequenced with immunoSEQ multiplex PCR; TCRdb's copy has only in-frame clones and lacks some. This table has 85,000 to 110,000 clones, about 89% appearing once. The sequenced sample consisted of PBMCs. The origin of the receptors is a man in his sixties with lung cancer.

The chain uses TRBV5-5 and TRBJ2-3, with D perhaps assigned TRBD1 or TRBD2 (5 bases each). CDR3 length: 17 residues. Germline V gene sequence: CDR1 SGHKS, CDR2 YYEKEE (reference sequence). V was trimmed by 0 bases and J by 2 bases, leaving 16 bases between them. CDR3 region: CASSLAGRGALTDTQYF. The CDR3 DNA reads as TGTGCCAGCAGCTTGGCCGGTCGAGGGGCACTCACAGATACGCAGTATTTT.

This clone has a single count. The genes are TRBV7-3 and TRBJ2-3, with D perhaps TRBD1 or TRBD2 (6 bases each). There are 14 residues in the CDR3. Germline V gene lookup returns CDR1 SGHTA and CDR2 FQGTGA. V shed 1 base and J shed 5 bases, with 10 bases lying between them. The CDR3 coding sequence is TGTGCCAGCAGCTTAAGGGGGGCCGAAGATACGCAGTATTTT. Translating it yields CASSLRGAEDTQYF.

CDR3 bases: TGTGCCAGCAGCCCCACAAGCTTGGCGGGGGATACCGGGGAGCTGTTTTTT. This encodes CASSPTSLAGDTGELFF. The J gene is TRBJ2-2, the V gene TRBV4-2, with TRBD2 identical over 7 bases. Germline V gives CDR1 LGHNA, CDR2 YNFKEQ. V lost 4 bases to trimming and J lost 5 bases; unmatched junction nucleotides: 13. CDR3 size: 17 residues.

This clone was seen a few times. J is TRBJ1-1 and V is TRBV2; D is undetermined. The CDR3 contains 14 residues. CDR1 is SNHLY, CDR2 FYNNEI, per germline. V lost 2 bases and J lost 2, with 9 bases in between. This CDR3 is CASSEWQINTEAFF. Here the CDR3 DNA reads TGTGCCAGCAGTGAATGGCAGATTAACACTGAAGCTTTCTTT. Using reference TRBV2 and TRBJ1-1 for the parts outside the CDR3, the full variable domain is EPEVTQTPSHQVTQMGQEVILRCVPISNHLYFYWYRQILGQKVEFLVSFYNNEISEKSEIFDDQFSVERPDGSNFTLKIRSTKLEDSAMYFCASSEWQINTEAFFGQGTRLTVV.

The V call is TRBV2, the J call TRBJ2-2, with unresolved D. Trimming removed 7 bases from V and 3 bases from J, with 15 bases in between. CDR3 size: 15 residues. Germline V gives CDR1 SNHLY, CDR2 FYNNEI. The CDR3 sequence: CASTPTDTDTGELFF. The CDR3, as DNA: TGTGCCAGCACCCCTACGGATACGGACACCGGGGAGCTGTTTTTT.

The CDR3 loop reads CASRAPGGFGQPQHF. For the CDR3, the DNA is TGTGCCAGCAGAGCCCCAGGGGGCTTCGGTCAGCCCCAGCATTTT. The chain couples TRBV6-5 to TRBJ1-5, with 8 bases matching TRBD1. The CDR3 runs to 15 residues. Germline V gene sequence: CDR1 MNHEY, CDR2 SVGAGI. V lost 6 bases, J lost 6 bases, and 10 bases stayed unmatched.

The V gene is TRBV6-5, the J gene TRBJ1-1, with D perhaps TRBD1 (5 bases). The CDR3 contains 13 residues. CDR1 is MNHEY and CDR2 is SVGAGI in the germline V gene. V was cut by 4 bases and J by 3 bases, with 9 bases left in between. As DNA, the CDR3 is TGTGCCAGCAGTTGGAACAGGTACACTGAAGCTTTCTTT. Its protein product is CASSWNRYTEAFF.

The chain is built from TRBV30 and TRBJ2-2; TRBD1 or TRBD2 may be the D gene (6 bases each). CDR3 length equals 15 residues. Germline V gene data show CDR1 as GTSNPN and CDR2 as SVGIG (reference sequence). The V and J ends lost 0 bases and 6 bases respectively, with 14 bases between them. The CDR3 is CAWSVSPGAPGELFF. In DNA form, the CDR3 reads TGTGCCTGGAGTGTATCCCCGGGGGCGCCCGGGGAGCTGTTTTTT.

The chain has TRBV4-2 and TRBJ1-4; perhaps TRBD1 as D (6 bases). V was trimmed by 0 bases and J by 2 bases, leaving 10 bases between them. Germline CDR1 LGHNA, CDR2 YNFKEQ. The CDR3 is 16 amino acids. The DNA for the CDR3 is TGTGCCAGCAGCCAAGAAGTTACAGGGACTAATGAAAAACTGTTTTTT. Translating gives CASSQEVTGTNEKLFF.

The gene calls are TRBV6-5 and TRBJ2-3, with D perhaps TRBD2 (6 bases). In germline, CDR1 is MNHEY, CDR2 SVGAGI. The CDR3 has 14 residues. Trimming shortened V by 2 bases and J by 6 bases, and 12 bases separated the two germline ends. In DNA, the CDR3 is TGTGCCAGCAGTTACCGGGAGCCCGAGGATACGCAGTATTTT. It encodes CASSYREPEDTQYF.

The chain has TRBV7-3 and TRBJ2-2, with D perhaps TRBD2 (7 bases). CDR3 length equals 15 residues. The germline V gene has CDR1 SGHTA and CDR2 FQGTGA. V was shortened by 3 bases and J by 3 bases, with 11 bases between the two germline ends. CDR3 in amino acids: CASSFGGQYTGELFF. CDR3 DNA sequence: TGTGCCAGCAGCTTCGGGGGGCAGTACACCGGGGAGCTGTTTTTT.

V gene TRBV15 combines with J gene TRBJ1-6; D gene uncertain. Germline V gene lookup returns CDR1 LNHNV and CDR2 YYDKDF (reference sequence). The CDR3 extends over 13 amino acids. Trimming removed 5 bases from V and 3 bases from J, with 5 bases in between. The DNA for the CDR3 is TGTGCCACCAGCCAAAGCTATAATTCACCCCTCCACTTT. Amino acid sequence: CATSQSYNSPLHF.

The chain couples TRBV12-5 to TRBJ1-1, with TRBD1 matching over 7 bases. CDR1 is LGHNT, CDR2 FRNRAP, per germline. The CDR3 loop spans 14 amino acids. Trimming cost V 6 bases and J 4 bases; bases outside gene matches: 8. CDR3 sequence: CASGYRGGGTEAFF. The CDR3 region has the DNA TGTGCTAGTGGCTACAGGGGCGGGGGCACTGAAGCTTTCTTT.

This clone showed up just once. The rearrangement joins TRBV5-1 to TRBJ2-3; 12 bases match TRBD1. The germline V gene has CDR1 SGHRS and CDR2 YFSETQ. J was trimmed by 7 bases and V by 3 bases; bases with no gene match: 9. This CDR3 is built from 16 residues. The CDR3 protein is CASSSGGTGGSNTQYF. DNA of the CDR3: TGCGCCAGCAGCTCCGGAGGGACAGGGGGCTCAAATACGCAGTATTTT.

The CDR3 coding sequence is TGCGCCAGCAGCTTGGAGGGGGCGTTTGGCTACACCTTC. This translates into CASSLEGAFGYTF. This chain joins TRBV5-1 and TRBJ1-2; 7 bases are shared with TRBD1. After removal of 0 bases from V and 7 bases from J, the junction contained 3 bases not matched to a gene. Germline CDR1 is SGHRS and CDR2 is YFSETQ. This CDR3 spans 13 amino acids.

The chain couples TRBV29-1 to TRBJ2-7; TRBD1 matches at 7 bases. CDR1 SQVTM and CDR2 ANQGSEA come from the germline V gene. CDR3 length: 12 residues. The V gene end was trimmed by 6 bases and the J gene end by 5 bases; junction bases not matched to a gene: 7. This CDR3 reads CSVTGTVDEQYF. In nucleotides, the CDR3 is TGCAGCGTGACCGGGACAGTAGACGAGCAGTACTTC.

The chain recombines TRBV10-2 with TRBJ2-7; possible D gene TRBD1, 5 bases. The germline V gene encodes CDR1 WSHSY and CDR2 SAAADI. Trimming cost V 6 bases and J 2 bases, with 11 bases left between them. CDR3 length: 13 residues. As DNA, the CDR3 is TGCGCCAGCAGCGCGTCACAGGCCTACGAGCAGTACTTC. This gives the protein CASSASQAYEQYF.

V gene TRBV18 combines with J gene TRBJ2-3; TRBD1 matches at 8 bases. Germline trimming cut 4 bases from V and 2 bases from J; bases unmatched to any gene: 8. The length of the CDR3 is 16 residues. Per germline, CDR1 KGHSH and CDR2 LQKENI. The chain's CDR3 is CASSRRDRGSTDTQYF. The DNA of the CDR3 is TGTGCCAGCTCACGACGCGACAGGGGCTCCACAGATACGCAGTATTTT. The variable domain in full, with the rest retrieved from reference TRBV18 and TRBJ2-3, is NAGVMQNPRHLVRRRGQEARLRCSPMKGHSHVYWYRQLPEEGLKFMVYLQKENIIDESGMPKERFSAEFPKEGPSILRIQQVVRGDSAAYFCASSRRDRGSTDTQYFGPGTRLTVL.

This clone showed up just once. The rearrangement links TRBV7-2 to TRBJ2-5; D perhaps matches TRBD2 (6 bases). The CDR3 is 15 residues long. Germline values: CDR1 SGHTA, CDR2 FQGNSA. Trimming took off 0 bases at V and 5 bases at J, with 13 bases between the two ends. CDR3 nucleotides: TGTGCCAGCAGCTTAGCCCAGATCGGGAGCGAGACCCAGTACTTC. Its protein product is CASSLAQIGSETQYF.